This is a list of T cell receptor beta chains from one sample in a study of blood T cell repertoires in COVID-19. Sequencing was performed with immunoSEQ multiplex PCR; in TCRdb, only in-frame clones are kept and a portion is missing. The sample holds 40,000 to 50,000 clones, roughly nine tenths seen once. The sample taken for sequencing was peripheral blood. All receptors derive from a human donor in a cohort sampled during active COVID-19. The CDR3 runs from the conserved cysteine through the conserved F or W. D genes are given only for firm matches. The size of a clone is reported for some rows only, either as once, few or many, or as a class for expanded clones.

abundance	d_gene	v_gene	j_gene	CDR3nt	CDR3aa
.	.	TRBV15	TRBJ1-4	TGTGCCACCAGCAGGGGGCGGGGGGACCATGAAAAACTGTTTTTT	CATSRGRGDHEKLFF
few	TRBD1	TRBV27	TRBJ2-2	TGTGCCAGCAGTTTATATGGGACAGGGTCCCCCGGGGAGCTGTTTTTT	CASSLYGTGSPGELFF
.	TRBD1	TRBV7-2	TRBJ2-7	TGTGCCAGCAGCTCGGGACAGGGGTTGGGATACGAGCAGTACTTC	CASSSGQGLGYEQYF
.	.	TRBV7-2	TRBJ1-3	TGTGCCAGCAGCCCCCCCGGGGGGGCTGCCTCTGGAAACACCATATATTTT	CASSPPGGAASGNTIYF
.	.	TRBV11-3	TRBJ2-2	TGTGCCAGCAGCCGCGGACACTTGAACACCGGGGAGCTGTTTTTT	CASSRGHLNTGELFF
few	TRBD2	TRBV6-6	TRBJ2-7	TGTGCCAGCAGTCGATCGACTAGCGGGAGGACCTACGAGCAGTACTTC	CASSRSTSGRTYEQYF
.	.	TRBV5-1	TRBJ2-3	TGCGCCAGCAGCTTTCGTCCAGGTCCAGATACGCAGTATTTT	CASSFRPGPDTQYF
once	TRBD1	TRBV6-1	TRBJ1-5	TGTGCCAGCAGTGAGTGGGGACAGCCAAATCAGCCCCAGCATTTT	CASSEWGQPNQPQHF
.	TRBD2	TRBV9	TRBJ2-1	TGTGCCAGCAGCGTCACAACCCCAGGGACTAGCGGCACCAAGAGCTCCTACAATGAGCAGTTCTTC	CASSVTTPGTSGTKSSYNEQFF
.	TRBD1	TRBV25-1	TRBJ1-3	TGTGCCAGCGAGGACAGGGCTAACACCATATATTTT	CASEDRANTIYF
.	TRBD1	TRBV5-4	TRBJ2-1	TGTGCCAGCAGCTTGGGACAGGGCTATGAGCAGTTCTTC	CASSLGQGYEQFF
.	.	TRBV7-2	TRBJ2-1	TGTGCCAGCAGCTTAGACAGTTACAATGAGCAGTTCTTC	CASSLDSYNEQFF
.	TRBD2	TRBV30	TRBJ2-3	TGTGCCTGGAGTGTAAAATGGGAGCGGGGGGGCTCAGATACGCAGTATTTT	CAWSVKWERGGSDTQYF
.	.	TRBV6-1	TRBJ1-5	TGTGCCAGCAGTGAAGCGACTTCAAGACAGCCCCAGCATTTT	CASSEATSRQPQHF
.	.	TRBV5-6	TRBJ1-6	TGTGCCAGCAGCGACGGTGAGGGTCCCTTCTCACCCCTCCACTTT	CASSDGEGPFSPLHF